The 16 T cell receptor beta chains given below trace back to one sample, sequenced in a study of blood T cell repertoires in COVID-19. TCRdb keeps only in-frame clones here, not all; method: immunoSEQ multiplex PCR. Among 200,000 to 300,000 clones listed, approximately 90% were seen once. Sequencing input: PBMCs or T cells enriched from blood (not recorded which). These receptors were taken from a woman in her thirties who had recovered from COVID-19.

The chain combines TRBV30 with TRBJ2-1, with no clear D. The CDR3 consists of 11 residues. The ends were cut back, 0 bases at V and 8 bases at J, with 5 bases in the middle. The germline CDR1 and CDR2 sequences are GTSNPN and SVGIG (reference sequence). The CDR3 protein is CAWSVIDEQFF. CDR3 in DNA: TGTGCCTGGAGTGTTATAGATGAGCAGTTCTTC.

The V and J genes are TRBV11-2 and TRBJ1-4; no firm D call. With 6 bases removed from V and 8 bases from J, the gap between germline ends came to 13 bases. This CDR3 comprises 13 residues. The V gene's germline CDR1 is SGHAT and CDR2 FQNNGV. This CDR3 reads CASSYSPAEKLFF. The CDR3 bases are TGTGCCAGCAGTTATAGCCCCGCAGAAAAACTGTTTTTT.

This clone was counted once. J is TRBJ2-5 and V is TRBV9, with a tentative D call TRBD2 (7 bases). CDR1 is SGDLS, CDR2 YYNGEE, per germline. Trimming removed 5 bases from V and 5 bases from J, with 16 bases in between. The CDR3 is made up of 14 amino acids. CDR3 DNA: TGTGCCAGCAGTGAATTACAGGGAGGGGAGACCCAGTACTTC. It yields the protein CASSELQGGETQYF.

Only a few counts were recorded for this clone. CDR3 nucleotides: TGTGCCAGCAGCTCTGGGACATCCGAAGTACTGTTTTTT. This codes for CASSSGTSEVLFF. The chain uses TRBV5-6 and TRBJ1-4, with D possibly matching TRBD1 (6 bases). The CDR3 is 13 amino acids. Germline assignment: CDR1 SGHDT and CDR2 YYEEEE. The ends were cut back, 3 bases at V and 13 bases at J, with 16 bases in the middle.

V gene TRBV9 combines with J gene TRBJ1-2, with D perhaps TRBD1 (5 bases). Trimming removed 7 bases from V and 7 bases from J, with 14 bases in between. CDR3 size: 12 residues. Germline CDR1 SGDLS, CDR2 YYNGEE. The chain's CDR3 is CASGREGRGYTF. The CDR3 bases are TGTGCCAGCGGCAGGGAGGGTCGTGGCTACACCTTC.

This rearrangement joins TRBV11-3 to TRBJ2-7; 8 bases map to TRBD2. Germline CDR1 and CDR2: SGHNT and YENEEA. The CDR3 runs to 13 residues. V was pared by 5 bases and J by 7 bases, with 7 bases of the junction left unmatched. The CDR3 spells CASSLGVAGEQYF. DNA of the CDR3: TGTGCCAGCAGCCTCGGGGTAGCGGGGGAGCAGTACTTC.

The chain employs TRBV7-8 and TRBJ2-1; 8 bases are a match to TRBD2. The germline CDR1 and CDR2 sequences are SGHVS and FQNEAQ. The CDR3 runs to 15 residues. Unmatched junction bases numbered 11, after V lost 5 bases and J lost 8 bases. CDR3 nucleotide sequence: TGTGCCAGCAGCCGAGCCGGACTAGCCCGCGATGAGCAGTTCTTC. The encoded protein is CASSRAGLARDEQFF.

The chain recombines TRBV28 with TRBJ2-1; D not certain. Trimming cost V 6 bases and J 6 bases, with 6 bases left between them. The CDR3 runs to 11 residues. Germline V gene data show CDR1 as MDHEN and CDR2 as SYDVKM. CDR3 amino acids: CASRTLNEQFF. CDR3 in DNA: TGTGCCAGCAGAACTCTCAATGAGCAGTTCTTC.

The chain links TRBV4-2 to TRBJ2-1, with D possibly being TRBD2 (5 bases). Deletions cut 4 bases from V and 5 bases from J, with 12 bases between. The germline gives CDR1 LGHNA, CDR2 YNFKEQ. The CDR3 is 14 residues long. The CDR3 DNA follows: TGTGCCAGCAGCCGCCGTAGCGAGAACAATGAGCAGTTCTTC. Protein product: CASSRRSENNEQFF.

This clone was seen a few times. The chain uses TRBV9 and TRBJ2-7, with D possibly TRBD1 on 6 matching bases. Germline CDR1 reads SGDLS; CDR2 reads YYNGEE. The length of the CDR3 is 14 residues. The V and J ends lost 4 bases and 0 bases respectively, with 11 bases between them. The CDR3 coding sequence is TGTGCCAGCAGCCTCCGGACAGACTCCTACGAGCAGTACTTC. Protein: CASSLRTDSYEQYF. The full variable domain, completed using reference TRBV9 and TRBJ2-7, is DSGVTQTPKHLITATGQRVTLRCSPRSGDLSVYWYQQSLDQGLQFLIQYYNGEERAKGNILERFSAQQFPDLHSELNLSSLELGDSALYFCASSLRTDSYEQYFGPGTRLTVT.

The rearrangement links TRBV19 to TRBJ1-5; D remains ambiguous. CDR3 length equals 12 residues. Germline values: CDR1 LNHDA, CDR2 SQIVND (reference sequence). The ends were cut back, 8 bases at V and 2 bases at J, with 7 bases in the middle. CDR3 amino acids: CASGSGNQPQHF. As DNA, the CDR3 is TGTGCCAGTGGGAGTGGCAATCAGCCCCAGCATTTT.

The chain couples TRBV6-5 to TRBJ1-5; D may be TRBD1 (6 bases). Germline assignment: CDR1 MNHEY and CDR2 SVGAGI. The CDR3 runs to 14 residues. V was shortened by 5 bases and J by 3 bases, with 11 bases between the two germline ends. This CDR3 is CASSQGTYNQPQHF. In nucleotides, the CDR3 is TGTGCCAGCAGTCAGGGGACATACAATCAGCCCCAGCATTTT.

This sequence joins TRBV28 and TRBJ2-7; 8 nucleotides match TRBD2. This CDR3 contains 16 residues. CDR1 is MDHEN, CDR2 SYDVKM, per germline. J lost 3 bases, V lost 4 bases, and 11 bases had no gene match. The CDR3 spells CASSSRGLDPFYEQYF. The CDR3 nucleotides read TGTGCCAGCAGTTCCAGGGGACTAGATCCCTTCTACGAGCAGTACTTC.

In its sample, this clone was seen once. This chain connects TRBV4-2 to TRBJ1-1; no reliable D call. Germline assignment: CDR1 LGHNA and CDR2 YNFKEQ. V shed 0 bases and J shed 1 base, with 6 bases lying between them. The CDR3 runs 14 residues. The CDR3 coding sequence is TGTGCCAGCAGCCAAGAGTACGGGAACACTGAAGCTTTCTTT. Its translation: CASSQEYGNTEAFF.

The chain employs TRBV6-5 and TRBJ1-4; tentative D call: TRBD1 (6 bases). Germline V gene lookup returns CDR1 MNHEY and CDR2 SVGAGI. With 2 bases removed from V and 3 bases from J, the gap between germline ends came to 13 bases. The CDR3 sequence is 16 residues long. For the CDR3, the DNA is TGTGCCAGCAGTTACAGAACACAGGGAGCTAATGAAAAACTGTTTTTT. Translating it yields CASSYRTQGANEKLFF.

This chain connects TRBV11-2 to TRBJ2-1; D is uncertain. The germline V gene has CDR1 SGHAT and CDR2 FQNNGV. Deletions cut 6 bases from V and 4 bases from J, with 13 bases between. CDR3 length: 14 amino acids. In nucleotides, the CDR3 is TGTGCCAGCAGTTCAGTTTCCTTATACAATGAGCAGTTCTTC. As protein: CASSSVSLYNEQFF.